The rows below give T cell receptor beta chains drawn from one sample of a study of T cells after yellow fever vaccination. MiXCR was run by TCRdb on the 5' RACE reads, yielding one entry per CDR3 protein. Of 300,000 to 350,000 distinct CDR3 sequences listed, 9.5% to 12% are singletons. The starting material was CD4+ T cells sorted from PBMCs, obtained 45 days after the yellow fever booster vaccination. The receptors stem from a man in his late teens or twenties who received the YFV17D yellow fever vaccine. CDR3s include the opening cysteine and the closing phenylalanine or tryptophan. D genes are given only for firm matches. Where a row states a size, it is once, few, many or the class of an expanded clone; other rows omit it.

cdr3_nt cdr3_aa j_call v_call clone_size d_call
TGCGCCAGCAGCTTGGGCCCTAGCGGGGGCACCGGGGAGCTGTTTTTT CASSLGPSGGTGELFF TRBJ2-2 TRBV5-1 - TRBD2
TGCGCCAGCAGCCAGGGGGGAGGGTGGCTGACCGGGGAGCTGTTTTTT CASSQGGGWLTGELFF TRBJ2-2 TRBV4-1 - TRBD2
TGTGCCAGCAGCTTCTCTTTCGAACAGGCGCGTGAAAAACTGTTTTTT CASSFSFEQAREKLFF TRBJ1-4 TRBV7-2 many -
TGTGCCAGCAGCCCCCGGCCTTACGAGCAGTACTTC CASSPRPYEQYF TRBJ2-7 TRBV28 once -
TGTGCCAGCAGCTACCGACTACCCCCAGATACGCAGTATTTT CASSYRLPPDTQYF TRBJ2-3 TRBV7-2 - -
TGCAGCGAACGGAGCTCCCTAAGCACAGATACGCAGTATTTT CSERSSLSTDTQYF TRBJ2-3 TRBV29-1 - -
TGTGCCAGCAGCTTATGGCGGGGGGCGTCAGATACGCAGTATTTT CASSLWRGASDTQYF TRBJ2-3 TRBV7-2 few TRBD2
TGCAGCGTTGCATTCGGACAGGGGGTTGGCACAGATACGCAGTATTTT CSVAFGQGVGTDTQYF TRBJ2-3 TRBV29-1 - TRBD1
TGCAGTGCTAGAGGTGCAGGGGGCGCGTCCGGCTACACCTTC CSARGAGGASGYTF TRBJ1-2 TRBV20-1 - TRBD1
TGCGCCAGCAGCACCGGGACAGGTATCGAGACCCAGTACTTC CASSTGTGIETQYF TRBJ2-5 TRBV5-1 many TRBD1
TGTGCCAGCAGCTGGCGGGATTTCACTGGGGCCAACGTCCTGACTTTC CASSWRDFTGANVLTF TRBJ2-6 TRBV5-6 many -
TGCAGCGTTGAAGATAGGAGGGGCGTCTACAATGAGCAGTTCTTC CSVEDRRGVYNEQFF TRBJ2-1 TRBV29-1 many -
TGTGCCAGCTCTCCCGGGCCACTCAGCCAAGAGACCCAGTACTTC CASSPGPLSQETQYF TRBJ2-5 TRBV18 few -
TGTGCCAGCAGCCCGGGACAGGGTCTCACAGATACGCAGTATTTT CASSPGQGLTDTQYF TRBJ2-3 TRBV7-2 - TRBD1